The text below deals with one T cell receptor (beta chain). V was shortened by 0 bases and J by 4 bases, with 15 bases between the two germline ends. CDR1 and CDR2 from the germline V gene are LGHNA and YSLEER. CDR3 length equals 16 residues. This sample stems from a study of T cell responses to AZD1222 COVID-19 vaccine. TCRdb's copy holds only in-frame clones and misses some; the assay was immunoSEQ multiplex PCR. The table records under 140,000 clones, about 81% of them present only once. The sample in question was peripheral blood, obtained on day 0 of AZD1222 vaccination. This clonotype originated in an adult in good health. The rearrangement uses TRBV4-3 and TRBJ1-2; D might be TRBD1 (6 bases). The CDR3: CASSQDIQDSVYGYTF. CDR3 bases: TGCGCCAGCAGCCAAGATATCCAGGACAGCGTCTATGGCTACACCTTC.